This entry lists 7 T cell receptor beta chains sequenced from one sample in a study of blood T cells in healthy people across ages. Combining a sample-barcoded 5' primer with a J-beta primer mix, a second PCR ran for roughly 7 to 11 cycles. TCRdb reprocessed the 5' RACE reads via MiXCR and lists one record per CDR3 protein. This sample has about a million distinct CDR3 sequences, with less than 45% found just once. Source material: blood. The receptor set was obtained from a man between 18 and 29 years old in good health.

This rearrangement joins TRBV29-1 to TRBJ2-7; tentative D call: TRBD1 (6 bases). The CDR3 contains 14 residues. V was shortened by 3 bases and J by 3 bases, with 15 bases between the two germline ends. The V gene's germline CDR1 is SQVTM and CDR2 ANQGSEA. The CDR3 DNA is TGCAGCGTTGAGTTGGGGGCCCAAGTCTACGAGCAGTACTTC. It is translated as CSVELGAQVYEQYF.

Only one count was recorded for this clonotype. The chain links TRBV20-1 to TRBJ2-7; unclear D gene. Gene TRBJ2-5 matches the end of the DNA better, so the J call may be wrong. The length of the CDR3 is 13 residues. Germline V gene sequence: CDR1 DFQATT, CDR2 SNEGSKA (reference sequence). The CDR3 sequence: CSAREVSRETQYF. Here the CDR3 DNA reads TGCAGTGCTAGAGAGGTCAGCCGGGAGACCCAGTACTTC.

J is TRBJ2-1 and V is TRBV4-3; 9 bases are a match to TRBD2. Germline V CDR1 and CDR2: LGHNA, YSLEER. The trim removed 0 bases at V and 5 bases at J, leaving 20 bases unmatched. This CDR3 comprises 21 residues. The CDR3 is CASSQDFRTLFAGGDNNEQFF. CDR3 nucleotides: TGCGCCAGCAGCCAAGATTTTCGAACGTTATTTGCGGGGGGGGACAACAATGAGCAGTTCTTC.

This chain joins TRBV20-1 and TRBJ1-4; 7 nucleotides agree with TRBD1. The CDR3 covers 13 residues. V was clipped by 3 bases and J by 7 bases; unmatched bases: 5. Germline V gene sequence: CDR1 DFQATT, CDR2 SNEGSKA (reference sequence). CDR3 coding DNA: TGCAGTGCTAGGAGACAGGGCACTGAAAAACTGTTTTTT. Encoded protein: CSARRQGTEKLFF.

This clonotype appeared once. This may arise from a read error, as a much more abundant clone is one base away. The chain joins TRBV29-1 to TRBJ1-2; D remains unclear. With 5 bases removed from V and 3 bases from J, the gap between germline ends came to 10 bases. The CDR3 length is 12 residues. CDR1 and CDR2 (germline): SQVTM, ANQGSEA. CDR3 coding DNA: TGCAGCGTTACCAACACAGACTATGGCTACACCTTC. Translating gives CSVTNTDYGYTF.

The gene calls are TRBV24-1 and TRBJ2-3; D is perhaps TRBD2 (6 bases). Per the germline V gene, CDR1 is KGHDR and CDR2 is SFDVKD. With 4 bases removed from V and 4 bases from J, the gap between germline ends came to 11 bases. This CDR3 contains 14 residues. Here the CDR3 DNA reads TGTGCCACCAGTGACTGGCGGGAAGCAGATACGCAGTATTTT. Its protein is CATSDWREADTQYF.

The rearrangement links TRBV20-1 to TRBJ2-1, with TRBD2 matching 9 bases. The CDR3 is 19 amino acids. Germline V gene lookup returns CDR1 DFQATT and CDR2 SNEGSKA (reference sequence). The V and J ends lost 0 bases and 4 bases, in that order; junction bases with no gene match: 16. CDR3 DNA: TGCAGTGCTAGAGATGTGCGGGGGGGAGTTCCGAAAGATTACAATGAGCAGTTCTTC. This encodes CSARDVRGGVPKDYNEQFF.